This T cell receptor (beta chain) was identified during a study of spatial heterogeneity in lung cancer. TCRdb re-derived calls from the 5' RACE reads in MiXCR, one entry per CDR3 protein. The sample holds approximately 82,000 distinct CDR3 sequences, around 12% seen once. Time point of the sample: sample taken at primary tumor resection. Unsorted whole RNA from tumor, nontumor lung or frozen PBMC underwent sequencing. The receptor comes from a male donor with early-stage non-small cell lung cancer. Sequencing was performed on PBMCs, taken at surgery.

The DNA of the CDR3 is TGCGCCAGCAGCTCAAGGGGGCAAAGATTCAACACCGGGGAGCTGTTTTTT. Its protein is CASSSRGQRFNTGELFF. The chain uses TRBV5-1 and TRBJ2-2; the match to TRBD1 covers 7 bases. V shed 3 bases, J shed 2 bases, and the junction held 10 bases outside the gene matches. CDR1 is SGHRS, CDR2 YFSETQ, per germline. This CDR3 region has 17 residues.